The sequence of this TCR beta chain was determined in a study of shared T cell receptors in the human thymus. V was cut by 1 base and J by 11 bases, with 11 bases left in between. This CDR3 has 12 amino acids. Per the germline V gene, CDR1 is MDHEN and CDR2 is SYDVKM. Sequenced by immunoSEQ multiplex PCR; TCRdb stores in-frame clones only, minus some. The table has approximately 400,000 clones, roughly 94% seen once. This clone has a handful of counts. Sequencing was performed on thymocytes. The rearrangement uses TRBV28 and TRBJ1-1, with TRBD1 as a possible D gene (6 bases). This TCR came from a human donor. CDR3 nucleotides: TGTGCCAGCAGTTTATCGAGGGGGATGGCTTTCTTT. Protein sequence: CASSLSRGMAFF. Full variable domain (remainder filled in from reference TRBV28 and TRBJ1-1): DVKVTQSSRYLVKRTGEKVFLECVQDMDHENMFWYRQDPGLGLRLIYFSYDVKMKEKGDIPEGYSVSREKKERFSLILESASTNQTSMYLCASSLSRGMAFFGQGTRLTVV.